One and the same sample provided the 10 T cell receptor beta chains below, sequenced in a study of shared clonotypes between healthy human individuals. Sequencing was performed with immunoSEQ multiplex PCR; in TCRdb, only in-frame clones are kept and a portion is missing. The profile shows approximately 1.4 million clones, under 99% of them singletons. The sample consisted of naive CD4+ T cells sorted from blood. Subset reported: CD45RA+ positively selected. These receptor sequences come from a man younger than 45 in good health.

About this clone itself: Other DNA sequences in this sample translate to the same CDR3. The genes are TRBV18 and TRBJ2-2; 8 bases line up with TRBD1. V trimming: 4 bases; J trimming: 1 base; junction bases outside the gene matches: 2. The CDR3 totals 15 residues. Germline CDR1 is KGHSH and CDR2 is LQKENI. CDR3 sequence: CASSLGTGNTGELFF. In nucleotides, the CDR3 is TGTGCCAGCTCACTTGGGACAGGGAACACCGGGGAGCTGTTTTTT.

The V gene is TRBV4-2, the J gene TRBJ2-5, with D perhaps TRBD2 (6 bases). The germline V gene has CDR1 LGHNA and CDR2 YNFKEQ. V was cut by 4 bases and J by 4 bases, with 16 bases left in between. The CDR3 spans 15 residues. Here the CDR3 reads CASSPSWGSGETQYF. The CDR3 coding sequence is TGTGCCAGCAGCCCCTCGTGGGGTAGCGGAGAGACCCAGTACTTC.

The CDR3 DNA is TGTGCCAGCAGCTTAGGCTCCCGGGGGACCACAGATACGCAGTATTTT. Translation gives CASSLGSRGTTDTQYF. The chain is built from TRBV11-3 and TRBJ2-3; weak D call: TRBD2 (6 bases). CDR1 is SGHNT, CDR2 YENEEA, per germline. V lost 1 base to trimming and J lost 2 bases, with 13 bases between them. The CDR3 loop spans 16 amino acids.

Note on this clone: This CDR3 is also generated by other DNA sequences in the sample. V gene TRBV20-1 combines with J gene TRBJ2-3; D is ambiguous. The CDR3 covers 10 residues. Germline values: CDR1 DFQATT, CDR2 SNEGSKA (reference sequence). The CDR3 protein is CSANLDTQYF. The CDR3 DNA sequence: TGCAGCGCCAACCTAGATACGCAGTATTTT.

The J gene is TRBJ2-7, the V gene TRBV11-2; 9 positions match TRBD2. The CDR3 covers 17 residues. The trim removed 5 bases at V and 1 base at J, leaving 12 bases unmatched. Germline values: CDR1 SGHAT, CDR2 FQNNGV. The CDR3 here is CASSPSPPGLASYEQYF. For the CDR3, the DNA is TGTGCCAGCAGCCCATCCCCCCCGGGACTAGCTTCCTACGAGCAGTACTTC.

The chain couples TRBV18 to TRBJ1-5; D is perhaps TRBD1 (5 bases). Germline CDR1 and CDR2: KGHSH and LQKENI. V dropped 1 base and J dropped 9 bases, with 19 bases sitting between them. This CDR3 region has 16 residues. CDR3 in amino acids: CASSPQPRVGITPQHF. In DNA form, the CDR3 reads TGTGCCAGCTCACCACAACCCAGGGTCGGGATCACGCCCCAGCATTTT.

The V and J genes are TRBV7-3 and TRBJ2-3; 8 bases fit TRBD2. V lost 5 bases, J lost 6 bases, and 13 bases stayed unmatched. The germline CDR1 and CDR2 sequences are SGHTA and FQGTGA. The CDR3 extends over 16 amino acids. Here the CDR3 DNA reads TGTGCCAGCAGCCCAATGGGCGGGAGGACGGGGGATACGCAGTATTTT. Its translation is CASSPMGGRTGDTQYF.

This clone was seen only once. CDR3 coding DNA: TGTGCCAGCAGCAACTCGCGGGAGCGTTTTCGGGGCACAGATACGCAGTATTTT. Its protein product is CASSNSRERFRGTDTQYF. The chain uses TRBV13 and TRBJ2-3, with 7 bases matching TRBD2. With V trimmed by 5 bases and J by 1 base, 15 bases remained unmatched. Germline V CDR1 and CDR2: PRHDT, FYEKMQ (reference sequence). This CDR3 is built from 18 residues.

The chain is built from TRBV28 and TRBJ2-1, with 7 bases matching TRBD2. Germline V gene data show CDR1 as MDHEN and CDR2 as SYDVKM. The CDR3 covers 15 residues. V lost 7 bases to trimming and J lost 8 bases; unmatched junction nucleotides: 14. Here the CDR3 reads CASTIINSGLDEQFF. The DNA of the CDR3 is TGTGCCAGCACCATAATAAATAGCGGGTTGGATGAGCAGTTCTTC.

V is TRBV4-2 and J is TRBJ2-5; D might be TRBD1 or TRBD2, each matching 5 bases. Looked up from germline, CDR1 is LGHNA and CDR2 is YNFKEQ. The V gene lost 0 bases and the J gene lost 4 bases, with 18 bases spanning the gap. The CDR3 runs to 17 residues. CDR3 amino acids: CASSQDPLGAVGETQYF. The CDR3 nucleotides read TGTGCCAGCAGCCAAGACCCCCTCGGGGCAGTCGGAGAGACCCAGTACTTC.